What follows are 2 T cell receptor beta chains derived from one specimen sequenced in a study of CD8 T cells in ankylosing spondylitis. Study-wide results and caveats: A TCR beta motif of roughly eight highly homologous variants appeared characteristic of ankylosing spondylitis blood.

These receptors have no known antigen. TCRdb reprocessed the 5' RACE reads with MiXCR, giving one entry per CDR3 protein. The repertoire holds 650,000 to 800,000 distinct CDR3 sequences, with around 19% as singletons. Input material: blood, either unsorted or a sorted T cell fraction (not recorded which). The origin of the receptors is a male donor with ankylosing spondylitis.

This clonotype occurred a few times. V is TRBV27 and J is TRBJ1-2, with D hard to call. CDR1 is MNHEY, CDR2 SMNVEV, per germline (reference sequence). The CDR3 spans 17 residues. Trimming left V 6 bases short and J 0 bases short, with 20 bases between. The CDR3, as DNA: TGTGCCAGCAGCCTGACGTTCAACGCGGGAGCTAACTATGGCTACACCTTC. It translates to CASSLTFNAGANYGYTF.

This clonotype was recorded many times. The gene calls are TRBV29-1 and TRBJ1-2, with a tentative D call TRBD1 (6 bases). The length of the CDR3 is 13 residues. The V gene lost 5 bases and the J gene lost 0 bases, with 10 bases spanning the gap. Germline V CDR1 and CDR2: SQVTM, ANQGSEA. This CDR3 is CSVLDRANYGYTF. The DNA for the CDR3 is TGCAGCGTTCTGGACAGAGCTAACTATGGCTACACCTTC.